The entry that follows covers one T cell receptor beta chain sequence. The table came from immunoSEQ multiplex PCR; TCRdb's copy has only in-frame clones and leaves some out. This table holds a few hundred thousand clones, roughly nine tenths found once. The sample comes from a study of blood T cell repertoires in COVID-19. The Seattle patients joined while their infection was active and were tracked longitudinally afterward. V lost 3 bases, J lost 6 bases, and 15 bases lay in between. The CDR3 is 15 residues long. Germline V gives CDR1 MDHEN, CDR2 SYDVKM. The chain has TRBV28 and TRBJ2-1; the D gene is possibly TRBD2 (6 bases). Sequenced: peripheral blood. The receptor comes from a woman aged 30 to 39 with COVID-19, enrolled during active disease. The DNA of the CDR3 is TGTGCCAGCAGTTTGATCGGGGGAAACTTCAATGAGCAGTTCTTC. Its protein product is CASSLIGGNFNEQFF.